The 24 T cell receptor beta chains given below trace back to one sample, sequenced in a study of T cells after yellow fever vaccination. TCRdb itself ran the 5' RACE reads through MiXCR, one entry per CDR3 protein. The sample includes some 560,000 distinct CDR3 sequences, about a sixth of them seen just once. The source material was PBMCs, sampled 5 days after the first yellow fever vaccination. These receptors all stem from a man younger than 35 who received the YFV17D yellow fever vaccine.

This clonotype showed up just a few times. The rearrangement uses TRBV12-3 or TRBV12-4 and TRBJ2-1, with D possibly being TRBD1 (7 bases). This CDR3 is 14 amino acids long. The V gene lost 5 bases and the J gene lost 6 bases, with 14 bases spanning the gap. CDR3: CASSNQGEVNEQFF. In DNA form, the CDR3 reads TGTGCCAGCAGTAACCAGGGGGAGGTCAATGAGCAGTTCTTC.

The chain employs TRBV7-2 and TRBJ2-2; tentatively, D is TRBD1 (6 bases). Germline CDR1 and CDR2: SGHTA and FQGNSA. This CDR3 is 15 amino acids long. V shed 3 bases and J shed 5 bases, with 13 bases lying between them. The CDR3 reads CASSFWTQGTGELFF. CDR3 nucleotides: TGTGCCAGCAGCTTTTGGACGCAGGGGACCGGGGAGCTGTTTTTT.

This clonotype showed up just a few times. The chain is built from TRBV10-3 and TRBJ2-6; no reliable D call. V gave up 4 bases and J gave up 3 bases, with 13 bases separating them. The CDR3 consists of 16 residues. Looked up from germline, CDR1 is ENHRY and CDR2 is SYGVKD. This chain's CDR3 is CAISGTKGLGANVLTF. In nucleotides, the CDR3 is TGTGCCATCAGTGGTACGAAAGGGCTTGGGGCCAACGTCCTGACTTTC.

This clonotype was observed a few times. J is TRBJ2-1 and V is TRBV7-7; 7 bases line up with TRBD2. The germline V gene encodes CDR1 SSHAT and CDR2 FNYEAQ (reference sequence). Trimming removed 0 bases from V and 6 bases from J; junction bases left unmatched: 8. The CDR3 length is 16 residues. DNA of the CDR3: TGTGCCAGCAGCTTAGCCCCCGGACTAGGGGTCAATGAGCAGTTCTTC. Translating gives CASSLAPGLGVNEQFF.

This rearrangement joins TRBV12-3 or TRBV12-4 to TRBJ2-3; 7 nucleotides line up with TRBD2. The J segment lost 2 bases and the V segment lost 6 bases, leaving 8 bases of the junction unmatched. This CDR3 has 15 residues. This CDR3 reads CASRPSGENTDTQYF. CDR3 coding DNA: TGTGCCAGCAGACCAAGCGGGGAAAACACAGATACGCAGTATTTT.

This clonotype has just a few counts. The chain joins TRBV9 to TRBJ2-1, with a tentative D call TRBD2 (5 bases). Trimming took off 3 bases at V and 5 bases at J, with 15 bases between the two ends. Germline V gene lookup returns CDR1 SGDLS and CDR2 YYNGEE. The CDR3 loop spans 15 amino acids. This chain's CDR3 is CASSAYGWENNEQFF. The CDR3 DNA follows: TGTGCCAGCAGCGCCTACGGGTGGGAGAACAATGAGCAGTTCTTC.

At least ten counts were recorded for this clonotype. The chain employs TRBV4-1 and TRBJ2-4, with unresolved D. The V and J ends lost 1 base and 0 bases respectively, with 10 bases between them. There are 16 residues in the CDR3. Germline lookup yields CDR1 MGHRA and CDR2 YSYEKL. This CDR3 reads CASSQVGSGAKNIQYF. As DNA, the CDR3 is TGCGCCAGCAGCCAAGTAGGGTCCGGAGCCAAAAACATTCAGTACTTC.

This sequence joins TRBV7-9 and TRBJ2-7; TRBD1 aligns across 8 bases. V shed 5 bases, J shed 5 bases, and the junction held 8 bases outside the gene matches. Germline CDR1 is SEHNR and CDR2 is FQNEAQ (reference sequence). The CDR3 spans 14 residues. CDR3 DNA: TGTGCCAGCAGCCGGACAGGGAGCGTCCACGAGCAGTACTTC. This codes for CASSRTGSVHEQYF.

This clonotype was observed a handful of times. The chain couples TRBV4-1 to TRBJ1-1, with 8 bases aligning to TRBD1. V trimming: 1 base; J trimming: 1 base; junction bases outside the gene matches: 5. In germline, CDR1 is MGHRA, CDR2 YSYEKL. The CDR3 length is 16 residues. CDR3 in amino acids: CASSQAQGQGNTEAFF. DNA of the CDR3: TGCGCCAGCAGCCAAGCCCAAGGACAGGGGAACACTGAAGCTTTCTTT.

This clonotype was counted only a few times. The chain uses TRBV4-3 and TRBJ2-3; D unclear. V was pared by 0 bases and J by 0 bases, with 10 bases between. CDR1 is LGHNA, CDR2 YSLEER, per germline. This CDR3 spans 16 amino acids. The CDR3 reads CASSQERLLSTDTQYF. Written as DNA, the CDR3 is TGCGCCAGCAGCCAAGAGAGGCTCCTAAGCACAGATACGCAGTATTTT.

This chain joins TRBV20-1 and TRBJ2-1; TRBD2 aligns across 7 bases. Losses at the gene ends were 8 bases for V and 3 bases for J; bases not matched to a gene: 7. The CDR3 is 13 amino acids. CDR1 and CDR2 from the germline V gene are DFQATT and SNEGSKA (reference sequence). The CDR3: CSTTPSGYNEQFF. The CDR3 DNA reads TGCAGTACTACACCTAGCGGCTACAATGAGCAGTTCTTC.

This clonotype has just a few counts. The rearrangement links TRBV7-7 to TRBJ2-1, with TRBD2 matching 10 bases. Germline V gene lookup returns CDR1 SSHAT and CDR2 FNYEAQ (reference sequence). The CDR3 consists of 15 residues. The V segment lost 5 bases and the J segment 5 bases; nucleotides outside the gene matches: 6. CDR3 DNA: TGTGCCAGCAGCCCCTCTAGCGGGGGAAACAATGAGCAGTTCTTC. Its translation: CASSPSSGGNNEQFF.

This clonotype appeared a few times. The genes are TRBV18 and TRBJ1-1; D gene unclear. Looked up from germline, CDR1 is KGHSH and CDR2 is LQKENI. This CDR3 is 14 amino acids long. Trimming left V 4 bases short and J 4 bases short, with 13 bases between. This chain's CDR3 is CASSLSGSGTEAFF. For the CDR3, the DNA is TGTGCCAGCTCACTCTCTGGGTCGGGCACTGAAGCTTTCTTT.

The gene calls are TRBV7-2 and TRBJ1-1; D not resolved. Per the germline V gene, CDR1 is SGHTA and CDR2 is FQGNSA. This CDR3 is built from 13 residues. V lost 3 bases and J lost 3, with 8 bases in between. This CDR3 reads CASSLVRDTEAFF. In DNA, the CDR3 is TGTGCCAGCAGCTTGGTACGTGACACTGAAGCTTTCTTT.

In nucleotides, the CDR3 is TGTGCCAGCAGTCCTTTAGAGACGACTGACGACGAGCAGTACGTC. Amino acid sequence: CASSPLETTDDEQYV. The chain carries TRBV27 and TRBJ2-7; D unresolved. This CDR3 region has 15 residues. Germline CDR1 MNHEY, CDR2 SMNVEV (reference sequence). Trimming left V 5 bases short and J 5 bases short, with 19 bases between.

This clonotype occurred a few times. CDR3 DNA: TGTGCCAGCAGTTCGGGGGTTGACACGCAGTATTTT. It specifies CASSSGVDTQYF. The chain couples TRBV6-6 to TRBJ2-3; D may be TRBD2 (6 bases). Germline lookup yields CDR1 MNHNY and CDR2 SVGAGI (reference sequence). The germline V and J ends were trimmed by 4 bases and 9 bases, with 11 bases remaining between them. This CDR3 has 12 amino acids.

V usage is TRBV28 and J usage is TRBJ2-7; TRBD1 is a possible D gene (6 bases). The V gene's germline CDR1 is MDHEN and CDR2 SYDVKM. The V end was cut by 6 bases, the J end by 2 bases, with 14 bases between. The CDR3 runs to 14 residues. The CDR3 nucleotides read TGTGCCAGCAGACCTGGGGGACAAGCCTACGAGCAGTACGTC. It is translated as CASRPGGQAYEQYV.

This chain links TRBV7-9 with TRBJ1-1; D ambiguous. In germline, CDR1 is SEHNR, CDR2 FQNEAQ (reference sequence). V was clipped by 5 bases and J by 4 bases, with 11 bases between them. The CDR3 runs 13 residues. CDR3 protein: CASSQIAGTEAFF. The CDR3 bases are TGTGCCAGCAGCCAAATAGCGGGCACTGAAGCTTTCTTT.

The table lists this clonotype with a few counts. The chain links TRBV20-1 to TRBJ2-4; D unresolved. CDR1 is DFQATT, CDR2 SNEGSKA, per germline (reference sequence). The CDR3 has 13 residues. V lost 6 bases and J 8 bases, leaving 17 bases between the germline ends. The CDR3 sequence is CSARRIASDIQYF. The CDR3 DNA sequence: TGCAGTGCAAGACGCATAGCATCGGACATTCAGTACTTC.

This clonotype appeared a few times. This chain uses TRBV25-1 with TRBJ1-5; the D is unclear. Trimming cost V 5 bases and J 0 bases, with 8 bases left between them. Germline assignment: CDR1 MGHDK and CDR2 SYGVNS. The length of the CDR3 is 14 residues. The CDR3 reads CASSPAHSNQPQHF. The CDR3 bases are TGTGCCAGCAGTCCTGCGCATAGCAATCAGCCCCAGCATTTT.

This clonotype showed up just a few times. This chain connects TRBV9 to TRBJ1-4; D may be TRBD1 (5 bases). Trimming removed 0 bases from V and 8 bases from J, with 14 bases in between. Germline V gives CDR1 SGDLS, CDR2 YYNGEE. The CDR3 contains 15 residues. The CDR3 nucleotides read TGTGCCAGCAGCGTAGAGGCAGGGAGTAGAGAAAAACTGTTTTTT. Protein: CASSVEAGSREKLFF.

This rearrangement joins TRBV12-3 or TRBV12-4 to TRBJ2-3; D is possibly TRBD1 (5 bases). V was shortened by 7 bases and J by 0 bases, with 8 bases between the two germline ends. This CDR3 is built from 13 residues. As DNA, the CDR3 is TGTGCCAGCAAAGGGGATAGCACAGATACGCAGTATTTT. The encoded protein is CASKGDSTDTQYF.

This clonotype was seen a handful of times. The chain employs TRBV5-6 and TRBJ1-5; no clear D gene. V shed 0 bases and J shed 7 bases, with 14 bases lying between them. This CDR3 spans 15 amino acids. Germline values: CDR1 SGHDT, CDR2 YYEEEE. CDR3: CASSLGRGSVQPQHF. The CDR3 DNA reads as TGTGCCAGCAGCTTGGGCCGGGGATCTGTGCAGCCCCAGCATTTT.

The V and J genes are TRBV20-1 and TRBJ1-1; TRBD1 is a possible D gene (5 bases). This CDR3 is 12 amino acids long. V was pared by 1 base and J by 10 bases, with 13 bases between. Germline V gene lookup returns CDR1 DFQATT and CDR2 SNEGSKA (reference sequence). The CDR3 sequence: CSARVGVIGAFF. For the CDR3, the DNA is TGCAGTGCTAGAGTAGGGGTGATAGGAGCTTTCTTT.